One T cell receptor beta chain is described in this entry. TCRdb's copy holds only in-frame clones and misses some; the assay was immunoSEQ multiplex PCR. Altogether fewer than 95,000 clones are present, approximately 94% being singletons, with the ten largest covering about 2.4%. This entry belongs to a study of T cell changes during pregnancy in multiple sclerosis. The CDR3 runs 14 residues. Germline loops: CDR1 SEHNR, CDR2 FQNEAQ (reference sequence). Between the trimmed V and J ends, which lost 5 bases and 2 bases, there was a span of 12 bases. The sample consisted of peripheral blood, taken in the third trimester of pregnancy. This clonotype was obtained from a female donor with multiple sclerosis, enrolled in a pregnancy study. The J gene is TRBJ2-5, the V gene TRBV7-9; D may be TRBD2 (5 bases). Here the CDR3 reads CASSQARVQETQYF. CDR3 coding DNA: TGTGCCAGCAGCCAGGCGAGGGTTCAAGAGACCCAGTACTTC.